Shown below are 5 T cell receptor beta chains from a single sample sequenced in a study of spatial heterogeneity in lung cancer. Using its own MiXCR run on the 5' RACE reads, TCRdb lists one record per CDR3 protein. The sample consists of about 92,000 distinct CDR3 sequences, less than 15% of them appearing once. The time point was: sample taken at primary tumor resection. Frozen PBMC, nontumor lung or tumor provided whole RNA, which was sequenced unsorted. Sample: PBMCs, taken at surgery. The receptors were sampled from a male donor with early-stage non-small cell lung cancer.

This clonotype was found a few times. The chain carries TRBV7-6 and TRBJ1-5; D remains unclear. Trimming left V 1 base short and J 7 bases short, with 11 bases between. Germline V lookup: CDR1 SGHVS, CDR2 FNYEAQ. The CDR3 covers 14 residues. This chain's CDR3 is CASSLGAGGQPQHF. The CDR3, as DNA: TGTGCCAGCAGCTTAGGGGCCGGCGGCCAGCCCCAGCATTTT.

This clonotype was seen many times. The genes are TRBV10-1 and TRBJ2-2; perhaps D is TRBD1 or TRBD2 (6 bases each). CDR1 and CDR2 (germline): WNHNN, SYGVQD (reference sequence). The CDR3 contains 16 residues. With 6 bases removed from V and 4 bases from J, the gap between germline ends came to 18 bases. The CDR3 bases are TGCGCCAGCAGCGGCCCACCGGGGGCGGGCACCGGGGAGCTGTTTTTT. Amino acids: CASSGPPGAGTGELFF.

The chain uses TRBV23-1 and TRBJ2-2; tentative D call: TRBD2 (5 bases). TRBV23-1 has ORF status, its function being uncertain. CDR3 size: 16 residues. The V gene lost 4 bases and the J gene lost 3 bases, with 15 bases spanning the gap. As DNA, the CDR3 is TGCGCCAGCAGTCCCCTCGAGGGTCCCGACACCGGGGAGCTGTTTTTT. Amino acids: CASSPLEGPDTGELFF.

This clonotype has at least ten counts. This sequence joins TRBV28 and TRBJ2-2, with a possible D match to TRBD1 (6 bases). The CDR3 runs to 17 residues. Trimming shortened V by 0 bases and J by 5 bases, and 16 bases separated the two germline ends. Germline V gene sequence: CDR1 MDHEN, CDR2 SYDVKM. CDR3 loop: CASSLWDMGHPTGELFF. In DNA form, the CDR3 reads TGTGCCAGCAGTTTATGGGATATGGGACATCCAACCGGGGAGCTGTTTTTT.

This clonotype was counted at least ten times. This rearrangement joins TRBV28 to TRBJ2-3; no reliable D call. The CDR3 runs to 12 residues. CDR1 is MDHEN, CDR2 SYDVKM, per germline. Deletions cut 4 bases from V and 11 bases from J, with 13 bases between. Here the CDR3 reads CASSSLTEKQYF. CDR3 nucleotides: TGTGCCAGCAGTTCCCTCACTGAGAAGCAGTATTTT.